This TCR beta chain was retrieved from a study of CD8+CD57+ T cells in acquired aplastic anemia (dated by TCRdb to 2016 to 2019). Describing the broader study: DNA extracted from sorted CD4+ and CD8+ cells had a mean of roughly 3.4 ug, with a range of about 0.18 to 27.4 ug. CD8+CD57+ expansion was defined as a frequency above the mean frequency observed in healthy subjects. What the authors observed across the whole study: Approximately 31 CD8+ CDR3 sequences were found in both patients and controls but appeared to be highly expressed in patients and within the immunodominant clones of the patients. Patients and healthy controls showed no significant difference in CD8+ Simpson's diversity (P=0.060).

TCR beta VDJ combination and CDR3 sequence profiling used genomic DNA as the template. An Illumina HiSeq 2000 was used for TCR repertoire sequencing. The study's own analysis went as follows. Repertoires were assessed using TRBV/TRBJ rearrangement plots, CDR3 size and DJ length profiles, and Simpson's diversity index. The most abundant DNA sequence in the deep sequencing data was taken as the immunodominant clone. CDR3 amino acid sequences were checked for sharing across subjects and were also compared against the VDJdb database and published repertoires. Starting from the raw public reads, TCRdb applied fastp trimming at Q25, assembled clones with MiXCR and retained in-frame beta chains. Rows matching on CDR3 protein sequence are summarized as one entry with the most common DNA and genes. TCRdb's processing, not the study's, gives the V and J calls here. The table for this sample lists 100,000 to 150,000 distinct CDR3 sequences; approximately 36% of them were counted only once. Clones ranked in the top ten supply more than 2.5% of the sample.

A few counts support this clonotype. Its antigen remains undetermined. Qualities for individual bases were not recorded, and no much larger clone is one base off. Expansion of CD8+CD57+ cells had been shown by flow cytometry in the patients chosen for sequencing. Severe acquired aplastic anemia was diagnosed in all patients according to International Study of Aplastic Anemia and Agranulocytosis and Camitta criteria. Patients had received no therapy at the time of blood sampling. The study deep-sequenced TCR repertoires of sorted CD4+ and CD8+ blood T cells from severe aplastic anemia patients and healthy subjects. In the USA, patient enrollment took place under clinicaltrials.gov protocols 00001620, 01623167, 00001397, 00071045, 00081523 and 00961064. Ficoll-Paque density gradient centrifugation was used to isolate peripheral blood mononuclear cells. CD4+ and CD8+ T cells were sorted by FACS or magnetic beads before DNA extraction.

Germline trimming: 5 bases from V, 4 bases from J; junction bases outside gene matches: 13. The CDR3 goes from the cysteine to the phenylalanine over 18 residues. This entry keeps only the CDR3 DNA: 54 bases, framed from base 1. Per the germline V gene, SGHAT is the CDR1 and FQNNGV is the CDR2. Sequencing was performed on sorted CD4+, CD8+, or CD8+CD57+ T cells (not recorded which) from PBMCs. This receptor was taken from a human donor with aplastic anemia. The sequence is built from TRBV11-2 and TRBJ2-6; 8 bases in the junction line up with TRBD1. In nucleotides, the sequence is TGTGCCAGCAGCCCAGACAGGGGTGTGATAGCCGGGGCCAACGTCCTGACTTTC. Its protein is CASSPDRGVIAGANVLTF.